These 21 T cell receptor beta chains were sequenced from one sample in a study of cytotoxic CD8 clonotypes in ibrutinib-treated CLL (dated by TCRdb to the early 2020s). The library was made by the immunoSEQ multiplex PCR assay. This immuneACCESS table, as held by TCRdb, lists in-frame sequences with V and J called but not all clones. Of the missing ones, under half trace to an unresolved V gene in checked studies; the others have no known cause. The sample has approximately 150,000 clones on record, approximately 80% of them singletons. 4.6% of the sample goes to the ten largest clones. The time point label here, explained by the study, means: less than 30 months on ibrutinib. The material sequenced was PBMCs, taken after 24 months of ibrutinib treatment. These receptors were obtained from a human donor with chronic lymphocytic leukemia.

This rearrangement joins TRBV30 to TRBJ2-4; the D is unclear. The CDR3 covers 11 residues. Germline CDR1 GTSNPN, CDR2 SVGIG (reference sequence). The V gene lost 2 bases and the J gene lost 6 bases, with 5 bases spanning the gap. CDR3 residues: CAWSPGNIQYF. As DNA, the CDR3 is TGTGCCTGGAGTCCCGGAAACATTCAGTACTTC.

J is TRBJ2-1 and V is TRBV4-1, with 9 bases identical to TRBD2. The CDR3 has 17 residues. V was clipped by 0 bases and J by 7 bases; unmatched bases: 10. Germline CDR1 is MGHRA and CDR2 is YSYEKL. The CDR3 is CASSQDDGGGAGNEQFF. In nucleotides, the CDR3 is TGCGCCAGCAGCCAAGATGATGGCGGGGGGGCCGGGAATGAGCAGTTCTTC.

J is TRBJ2-4 and V is TRBV28, with 7 bases that match TRBD1. J gave up 1 base and V 5 bases, and 11 bases lay outside the gene matches. This CDR3 is 17 amino acids long. The germline V gene encodes CDR1 MDHEN and CDR2 SYDVKM. The CDR3 coding sequence is TGTGCCAGCAGTCCCGAAGGGGGCATCCTGGCCAAAAACATTCAGTACTTC. Amino acids: CASSPEGGILAKNIQYF.

The gene calls are TRBV7-2 and TRBJ2-5; no reliable D call. The CDR3 covers 13 residues. The ends were cut back, 7 bases at V and 4 bases at J, with 13 bases in the middle. Germline values: CDR1 SGHTA, CDR2 FQGNSA. CDR3 bases: TGTGCCAGCACTATTGGGCCTCGAGAGACCCAGTACTTC. This sequence encodes CASTIGPRETQYF.

The chain couples TRBV11-3 to TRBJ1-1; D may be TRBD1 (6 bases). CDR1 SGHNT and CDR2 YENEEA come from the germline V gene. This CDR3 spans 12 amino acids. Deletions cut 4 bases from V and 12 bases from J, with 15 bases between. The CDR3 bases are TGTGCCAGCAGCTCCACGGGGGCTACGACTTTCTTT. Its translation: CASSSTGATTFF.

The V gene is TRBV5-6, the J gene TRBJ1-6, with a tentative D call TRBD1 (5 bases). The ends were cut back, 7 bases at V and 9 bases at J, with 14 bases in the middle. CDR1 and CDR2 (germline): SGHDT, YYEEEE. The CDR3 covers 13 residues. CDR3 DNA sequence: TGTGCCAGCTCCTTTGGGGACGTTTCACCCCTCCACTTT. Its protein product is CASSFGDVSPLHF. The full variable domain, its missing parts supplied by reference TRBV5-6 and TRBJ1-6, is DAGVTQSPTHLIKTRGQQVTLRCSPKSGHDTVSWYQQALGQGPQFIFQYYEEEERQRGNFPDRFSGHQFPNYSSELNVNALLLGDSALYLCASSFGDVSPLHFGNGTRLTVT.

This clone was recorded only once. The V call is TRBV9, the J call TRBJ2-1; the match to TRBD1 covers 7 bases. This CDR3 comprises 15 residues. The germline V gene has CDR1 SGDLS and CDR2 YYNGEE. V lost 3 bases to trimming and J lost 4 bases; unmatched junction nucleotides: 7. CDR3 in DNA: TGTGCCAGCAGCGGGCCAGACAGGGATTACAATGAGCAGTTCTTC. The encoded protein is CASSGPDRDYNEQFF.

This chain links TRBV5-1 with TRBJ2-7, with TRBD1 matching 7 bases. Germline loops: CDR1 SGHRS, CDR2 YFSETQ. V was pared by 4 bases and J by 4 bases, with 5 bases of the junction left unmatched. The CDR3 is 13 residues long. CDR3 in DNA: TGCGCCAGCAGCCTACGACAGGGATACGAGCAGTACTTC. Its protein is CASSLRQGYEQYF.

The chain couples TRBV9 to TRBJ1-2, with D possibly TRBD1 on 5 matching bases. Trimming left V 1 base short and J 4 bases short, with 8 bases between. From germline, CDR1 is SGDLS and CDR2 YYNGEE. The CDR3 spans 13 residues. CDR3 region: CASSVTGIYGYTF. The CDR3 coding sequence is TGTGCCAGCAGCGTAACAGGAATCTATGGCTACACCTTC.

The J gene is TRBJ2-7, the V gene TRBV18; D tentatively reads TRBD1 or TRBD2 (7 bases each). Per germline, CDR1 KGHSH and CDR2 LQKENI. The CDR3 has 16 amino acids. Trimming took off 1 base at V and 2 bases at J, with 15 bases between the two ends. DNA of the CDR3: TGTGCCAGCTCACCACGGGACAGCGGGATCACCTACGAGCAGTACTTC. Residues: CASSPRDSGITYEQYF.

The chain is built from TRBV28 and TRBJ2-7; D may be TRBD1 (5 bases). CDR1 is MDHEN and CDR2 is SYDVKM in the germline V gene. The CDR3 runs to 15 residues. Trimming pared 5 bases from V and 1 base from J, leaving 15 bases between. CDR3 nucleotides: TGTGCCAGCAGTCCCCACCAGGGCAGATCCTACGAGCAGTACTTC. Amino acids: CASSPHQGRSYEQYF.

CDR3: CASSLGRGTGELFF. As DNA, the CDR3 is TGTGCCAGCAGCTTGGGCAGGGGCACCGGGGAGCTGTTTTTT. This sequence joins TRBV5-6 and TRBJ2-2; tentatively, D is TRBD1 (6 bases). Trimming cost V 0 bases and J 4 bases, with 7 bases left between them. The CDR3 contains 14 residues. Germline loops: CDR1 SGHDT, CDR2 YYEEEE.

This rearrangement joins TRBV5-1 to TRBJ2-5, with D hard to call. The V end was cut by 1 base, the J end by 2 bases, with 15 bases between. Germline V CDR1 and CDR2: SGHRS, YFSETQ. The CDR3 has 16 residues. In nucleotides, the CDR3 is TGCGCCAGCAGCTTGCCCGCGATTGGCGGACAAGAGACCCAGTACTTC. Its translation: CASSLPAIGGQETQYF.

This clone was recorded only once. This chain connects TRBV5-4 to TRBJ2-2; 10 bases match TRBD2. Germline values: CDR1 SGHNT, CDR2 YYREEE (reference sequence). This CDR3 has 16 amino acids. The V segment lost 0 bases and the J segment 5 bases; nucleotides outside the gene matches: 4. CDR3 DNA sequence: TGTGCCAGCAGCTTGGGGACTAGCGGTGGTACCGGGGAGCTGTTTTTT. Translating it yields CASSLGTSGGTGELFF.

This clone was seen more than once but under ten times. V usage is TRBV19 and J usage is TRBJ1-2; D is unresolved. V lost 3 bases to trimming and J lost 2 bases, with 10 bases between them. The CDR3 is made up of 14 amino acids. Germline V gives CDR1 LNHDA, CDR2 SQIVND (reference sequence). CDR3 sequence (DNA): TGTGCCAGTAGTATTGGACGGATCAACTATGGCTACACCTTC. This gives the protein CASSIGRINYGYTF.

The rearrangement uses TRBV19 and TRBJ1-4, with D unresolved. Germline V CDR1 and CDR2: LNHDA, SQIVND (reference sequence). Trimming removed 6 bases at V and 8 bases at J, with 16 bases between. This CDR3 has 14 amino acids. The CDR3 here is CASSRMAGEEKLFF. The CDR3 coding sequence is TGTGCCAGTAGCAGGATGGCCGGTGAAGAAAAACTGTTTTTT.

The chain recombines TRBV6-1 with TRBJ2-7, with a tentative D call TRBD2 (6 bases). The CDR3 is 15 residues long. Trimming took 5 bases from V and 5 from J, leaving 19 bases between them. Germline-derived CDR1 and CDR2 are MNHNS and SASEGT. The CDR3 DNA is TGTGCCAGCAGTCCGCGAGGAGGGTATCTCAACGAGCAGTACTTC. It specifies CASSPRGGYLNEQYF.

This clone was seen once. CDR3 in amino acids: CASSIGRDVNTEAFF. The CDR3 nucleotides are TGTGCCAGTAGTATCGGCCGGGACGTCAACACTGAAGCTTTCTTT. The J gene is TRBJ1-1, the V gene TRBV19; tentatively, D is TRBD1 (5 bases). The V gene's germline CDR1 is LNHDA and CDR2 SQIVND (reference sequence). V dropped 3 bases and J dropped 2 bases, with 13 bases sitting between them. There are 15 residues in the CDR3. Full variable domain (outside the CDR3, taken from reference TRBV19 and TRBJ1-1): DGGITQSPKYLFRKEGQNVTLSCEQNLNHDAMYWYRQDPGQGLRLIYYSQIVNDFQKGDIAEGYSVSREKKESFPLTVTSAQKNPTAFYLCASSIGRDVNTEAFFGQGTRLTVV.

On this clone: Distinct nucleotide sequences in the sample also encode this CDR3. CDR3 in DNA: TGTGCCTGGAGTGTGAGGGGCACTGAAGCTTTCTTT. Translating it yields CAWSVRGTEAFF. V and J are TRBV30 and TRBJ1-1, with D tentatively TRBD1 (5 bases). Germline V gene data show CDR1 as GTSNPN and CDR2 as SVGIG (reference sequence). With 0 bases removed from V and 4 bases from J, the gap between germline ends came to 6 bases. This CDR3 has 12 amino acids.

This chain joins TRBV19 and TRBJ2-7; D might be TRBD1 or TRBD2, each matching 5 bases. The CDR3 has 14 amino acids. Trimming shortened V by 5 bases and J by 3 bases, and 14 bases separated the two germline ends. The germline V gene encodes CDR1 LNHDA and CDR2 SQIVND (reference sequence). CDR3 sequence reads: CASSYRDVSYEQYF. The DNA of the CDR3 is TGTGCCAGTAGTTACCGGGACGTAAGCTACGAGCAGTACTTC. The whole variable domain, remainder taken from reference TRBV19 and TRBJ2-7, is DGGITQSPKYLFRKEGQNVTLSCEQNLNHDAMYWYRQDPGQGLRLIYYSQIVNDFQKGDIAEGYSVSREKKESFPLTVTSAQKNPTAFYLCASSYRDVSYEQYFGPGTRLTVT.

The table lists this clone with a count of one. The chain couples TRBV27 to TRBJ2-1; tentative D call: TRBD2 (5 bases). The CDR3 runs 13 residues. Per germline, CDR1 MNHEY and CDR2 SMNVEV (reference sequence). V was trimmed by 6 bases and J by 1 base, leaving 7 bases between them. Here the CDR3 DNA reads TGTGCCAGCAGCCCGGGGTCCTACAATGAGCAGTTCTTC. This encodes CASSPGSYNEQFF.